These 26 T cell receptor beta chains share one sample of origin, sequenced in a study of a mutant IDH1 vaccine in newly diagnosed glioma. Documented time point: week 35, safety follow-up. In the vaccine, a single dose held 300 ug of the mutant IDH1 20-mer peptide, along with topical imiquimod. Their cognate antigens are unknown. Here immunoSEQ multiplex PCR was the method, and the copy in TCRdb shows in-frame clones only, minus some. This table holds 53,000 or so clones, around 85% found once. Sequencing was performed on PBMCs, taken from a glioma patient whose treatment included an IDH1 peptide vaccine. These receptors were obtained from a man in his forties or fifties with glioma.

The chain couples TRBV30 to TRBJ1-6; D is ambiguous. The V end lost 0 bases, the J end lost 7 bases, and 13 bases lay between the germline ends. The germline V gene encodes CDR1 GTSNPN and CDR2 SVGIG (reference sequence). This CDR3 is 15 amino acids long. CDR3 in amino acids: CAWSVRPGDNSPLHF. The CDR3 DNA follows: TGTGCCTGGAGTGTACGTCCTGGAGACAATTCACCCCTCCACTTT.

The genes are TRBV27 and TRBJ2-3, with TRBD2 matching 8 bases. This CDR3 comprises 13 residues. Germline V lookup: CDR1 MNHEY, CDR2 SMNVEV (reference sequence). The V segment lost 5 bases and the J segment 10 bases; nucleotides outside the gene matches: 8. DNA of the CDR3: TGTGCCAGCAGTGGGACTAGTTATAAGGCGCAGTATTTT. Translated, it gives CASSGTSYKAQYF.

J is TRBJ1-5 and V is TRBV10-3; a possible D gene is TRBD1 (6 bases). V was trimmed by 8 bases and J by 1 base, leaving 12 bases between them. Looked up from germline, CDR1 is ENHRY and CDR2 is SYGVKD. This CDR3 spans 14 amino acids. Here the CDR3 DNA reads TGTGCCATCTCGGGGGCCGCGAGCAATCAGCCCCAGCATTTT. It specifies CAISGAASNQPQHF.

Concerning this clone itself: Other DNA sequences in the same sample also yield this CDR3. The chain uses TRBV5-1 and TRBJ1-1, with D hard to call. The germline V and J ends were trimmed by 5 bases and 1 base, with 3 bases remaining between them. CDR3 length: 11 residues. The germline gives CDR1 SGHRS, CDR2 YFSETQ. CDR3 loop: CASSGNTEAFF. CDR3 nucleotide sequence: TGCGCCAGCAGTGGGAACACTGAAGCTTTCTTT.

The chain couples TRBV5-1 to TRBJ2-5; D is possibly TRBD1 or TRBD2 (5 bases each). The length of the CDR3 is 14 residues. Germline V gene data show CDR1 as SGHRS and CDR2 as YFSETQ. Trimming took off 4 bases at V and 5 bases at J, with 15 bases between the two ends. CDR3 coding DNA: TGCGCCAGCAGCCCCCGGGACCTAGGGGAGACCCAGTACTTC. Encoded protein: CASSPRDLGETQYF.

DNA of the CDR3: TGTGCCAGCAGTCCCCCCGGGACAGGGAATAATGAGCAGTTCTTC. Protein product: CASSPPGTGNNEQFF. This chain links TRBV6-1 with TRBJ2-1; TRBD1 aligns across 9 bases. Trimming took 5 bases from V and 7 from J; bases not matched to a gene: 9. The CDR3 runs 15 residues. CDR1 and CDR2 (germline): MNHNS, SASEGT.

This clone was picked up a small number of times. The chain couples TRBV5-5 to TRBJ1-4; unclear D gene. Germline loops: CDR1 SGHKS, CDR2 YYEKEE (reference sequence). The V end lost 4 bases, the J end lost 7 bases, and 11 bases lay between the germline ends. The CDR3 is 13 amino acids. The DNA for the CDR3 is TGTGCCAGCAGCGTGGACCCCACTGAAAAACTGTTTTTT. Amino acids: CASSVDPTEKLFF.

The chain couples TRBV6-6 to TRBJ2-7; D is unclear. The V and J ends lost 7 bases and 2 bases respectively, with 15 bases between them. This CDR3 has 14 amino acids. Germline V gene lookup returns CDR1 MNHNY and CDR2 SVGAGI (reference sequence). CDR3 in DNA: TGTGCCAGCACCTACGGTGGAACTACCTACGAGCAGTACTTC. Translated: CASTYGGTTYEQYF.

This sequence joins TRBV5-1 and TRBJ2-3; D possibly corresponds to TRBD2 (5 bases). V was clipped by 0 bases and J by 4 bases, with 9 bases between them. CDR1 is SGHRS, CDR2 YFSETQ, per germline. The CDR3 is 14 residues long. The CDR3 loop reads CASSLAASPDTQYF. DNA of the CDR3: TGCGCCAGCAGCTTGGCCGCTAGCCCAGATACGCAGTATTTT.

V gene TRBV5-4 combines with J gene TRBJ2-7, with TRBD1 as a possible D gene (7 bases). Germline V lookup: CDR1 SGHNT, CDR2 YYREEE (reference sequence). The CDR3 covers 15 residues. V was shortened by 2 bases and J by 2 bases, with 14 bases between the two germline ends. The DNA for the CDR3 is TGTGCCAGCAGCTTTTTACCAGGGGGGACCTACGAGCAGTACTTC. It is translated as CASSFLPGGTYEQYF. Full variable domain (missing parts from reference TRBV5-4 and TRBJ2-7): ETGVTQSPTHLIKTRGQQVTLRCSSQSGHNTVSWYQQALGQGPQFIFQYYREEENGRGNFPPRFSGLQFPNYSSELNVNALELDDSALYLCASSFLPGGTYEQYFGPGTRLTVT.

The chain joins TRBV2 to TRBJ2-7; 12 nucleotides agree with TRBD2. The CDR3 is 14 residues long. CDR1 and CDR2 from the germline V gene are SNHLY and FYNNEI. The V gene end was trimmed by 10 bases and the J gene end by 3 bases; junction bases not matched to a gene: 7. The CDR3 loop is CATLGLAGIYEQYF. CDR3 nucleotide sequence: TGTGCCACCCTAGGACTAGCGGGGATCTACGAGCAGTACTTC. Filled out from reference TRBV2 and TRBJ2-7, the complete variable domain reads EPEVTQTPSHQVTQMGQEVILRCVPISNHLYFYWYRQILGQKVEFLVSFYNNEISEKSEIFDDQFSVERPDGSNFTLKIRSTKLEDSAMYFCATLGLAGIYEQYFGPGTRLTVT.

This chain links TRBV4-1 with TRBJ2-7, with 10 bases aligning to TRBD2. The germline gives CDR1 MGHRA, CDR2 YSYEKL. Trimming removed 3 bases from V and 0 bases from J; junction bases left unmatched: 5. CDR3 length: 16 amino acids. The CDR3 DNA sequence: TGCGCCAGCAGCCAGGTTAGCGGGGGGCGCTCCTACGAGCAGTACTTC. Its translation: CASSQVSGGRSYEQYF.

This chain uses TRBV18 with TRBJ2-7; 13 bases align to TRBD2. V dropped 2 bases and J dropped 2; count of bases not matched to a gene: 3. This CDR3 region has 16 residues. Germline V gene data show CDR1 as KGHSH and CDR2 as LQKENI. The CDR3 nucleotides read TGTGCCAGCTCACCAGCCACTAGCGGGGGGGCCTACGAGCAGTACTTC. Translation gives CASSPATSGGAYEQYF.

CDR3 bases: TGTGCCAGCAGCCCGCAAGGGGAGCGGACCCAGTACTTC. Its protein product is CASSPQGERTQYF. The chain uses TRBV11-2 and TRBJ2-5; TRBD1 or TRBD2 may be the D gene (5 bases each). The CDR3 runs 13 residues. Germline CDR1 reads SGHAT; CDR2 reads FQNNGV. V was clipped by 5 bases and J by 7 bases, with 14 bases between them.

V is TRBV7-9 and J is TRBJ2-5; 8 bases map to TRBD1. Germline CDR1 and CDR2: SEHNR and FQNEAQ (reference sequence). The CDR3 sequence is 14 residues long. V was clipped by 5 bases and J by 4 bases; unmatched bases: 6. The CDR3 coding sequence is TGTGCCAGCAGCCCTGGGACAGGTGGAGAGACCCAGTACTTC. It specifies CASSPGTGGETQYF.

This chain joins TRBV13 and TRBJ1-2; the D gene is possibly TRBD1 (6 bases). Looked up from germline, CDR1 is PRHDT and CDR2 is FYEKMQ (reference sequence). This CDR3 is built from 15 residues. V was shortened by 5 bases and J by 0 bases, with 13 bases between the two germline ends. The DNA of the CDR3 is TGTGCCAGCAGCCCGGGGGCGGCAGCTAACTATGGCTACACCTTC. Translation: CASSPGAAANYGYTF. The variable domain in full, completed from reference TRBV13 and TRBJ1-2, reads AAGVIQSPRHLIKEKRETATLKCYPIPRHDTVYWYQQGPGQDPQFLISFYEKMQSDKGSIPDRFSAQQFSDYHSELNMSSLELGDSALYFCASSPGAAANYGYTFGSGTRLTVV.

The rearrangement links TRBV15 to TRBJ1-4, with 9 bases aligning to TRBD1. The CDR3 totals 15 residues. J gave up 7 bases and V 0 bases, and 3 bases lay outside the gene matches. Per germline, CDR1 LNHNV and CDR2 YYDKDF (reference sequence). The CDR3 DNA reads TGTGCCACCAGCAGAGATGGGACAGGGATTGAAAAACTGTTTTTT. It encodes CATSRDGTGIEKLFF.

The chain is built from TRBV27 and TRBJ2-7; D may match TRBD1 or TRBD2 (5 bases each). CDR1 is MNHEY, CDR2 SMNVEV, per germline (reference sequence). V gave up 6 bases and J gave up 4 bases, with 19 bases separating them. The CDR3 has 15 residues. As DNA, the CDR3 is TGTGCCAGCAGCTCCCGCGGGCCCGGGGCGTACGAGCAGTACTTC. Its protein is CASSSRGPGAYEQYF.

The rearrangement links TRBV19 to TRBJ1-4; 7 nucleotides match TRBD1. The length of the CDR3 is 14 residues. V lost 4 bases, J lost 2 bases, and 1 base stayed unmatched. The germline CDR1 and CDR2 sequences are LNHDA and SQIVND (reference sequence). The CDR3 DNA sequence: TGTGCCAGTAGTACGGGACAGACTAATGAAAAACTGTTTTTT. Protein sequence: CASSTGQTNEKLFF.

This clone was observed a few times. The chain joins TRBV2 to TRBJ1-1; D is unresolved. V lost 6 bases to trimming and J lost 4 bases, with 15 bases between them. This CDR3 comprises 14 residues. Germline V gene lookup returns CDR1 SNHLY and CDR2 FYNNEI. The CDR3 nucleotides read TGTGCCAGCAGGTGGAGTTACACCGGCACTGAAGCTTTCTTT. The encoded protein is CASRWSYTGTEAFF.

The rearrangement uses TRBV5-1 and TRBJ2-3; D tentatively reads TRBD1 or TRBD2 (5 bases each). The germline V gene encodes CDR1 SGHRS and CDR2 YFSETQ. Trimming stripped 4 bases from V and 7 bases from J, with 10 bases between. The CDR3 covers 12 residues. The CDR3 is CASSPGHYTQYF. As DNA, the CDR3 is TGCGCCAGCAGCCCGGGGCACTATACGCAGTATTTT.

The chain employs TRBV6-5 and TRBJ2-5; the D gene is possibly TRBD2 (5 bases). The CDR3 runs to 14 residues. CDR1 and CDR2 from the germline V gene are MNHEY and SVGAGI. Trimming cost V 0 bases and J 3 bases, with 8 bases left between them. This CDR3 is CASSYSNGKETQYF. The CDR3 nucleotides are TGTGCCAGCAGTTACTCGAACGGGAAAGAGACCCAGTACTTC.

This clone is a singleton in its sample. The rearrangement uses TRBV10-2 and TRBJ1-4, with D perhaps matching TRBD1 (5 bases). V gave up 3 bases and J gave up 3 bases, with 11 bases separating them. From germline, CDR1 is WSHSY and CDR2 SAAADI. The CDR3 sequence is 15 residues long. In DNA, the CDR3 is TGCGCCAGCAGTGACCCAGGGCCCCCTAATGAAAAACTGTTTTTT. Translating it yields CASSDPGPPNEKLFF.

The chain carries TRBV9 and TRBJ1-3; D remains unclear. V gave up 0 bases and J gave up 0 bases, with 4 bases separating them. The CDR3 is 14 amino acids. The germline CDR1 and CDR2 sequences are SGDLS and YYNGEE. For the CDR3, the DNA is TGTGCCAGCAGCGTAGCCGTCTCTGGAAACACCATATATTTT. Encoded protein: CASSVAVSGNTIYF.

The DNA for the CDR3 is TGTGCCAGCAGTTTTCTCGCCCCTCGGCGTCCGGGGCCGCAAGCCTACGAGCAGTACTTC. Translation gives CASSFLAPRRPGPQAYEQYF. The rearrangement links TRBV27 to TRBJ2-7; D may correspond to TRBD1 or TRBD2 (5 bases each). The ends were cut back, 3 bases at V and 2 bases at J, with 29 bases in the middle. Germline-derived CDR1 and CDR2 are MNHEY and SMNVEV (reference sequence). The CDR3 has 20 amino acids.

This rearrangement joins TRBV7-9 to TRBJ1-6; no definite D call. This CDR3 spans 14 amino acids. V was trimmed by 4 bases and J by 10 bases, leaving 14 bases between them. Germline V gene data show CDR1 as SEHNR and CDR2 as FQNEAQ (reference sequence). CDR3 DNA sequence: TGTGCCAGCAGCTCAGACGTCGGCTGGTCACCCCTCCACTTT. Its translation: CASSSDVGWSPLHF.